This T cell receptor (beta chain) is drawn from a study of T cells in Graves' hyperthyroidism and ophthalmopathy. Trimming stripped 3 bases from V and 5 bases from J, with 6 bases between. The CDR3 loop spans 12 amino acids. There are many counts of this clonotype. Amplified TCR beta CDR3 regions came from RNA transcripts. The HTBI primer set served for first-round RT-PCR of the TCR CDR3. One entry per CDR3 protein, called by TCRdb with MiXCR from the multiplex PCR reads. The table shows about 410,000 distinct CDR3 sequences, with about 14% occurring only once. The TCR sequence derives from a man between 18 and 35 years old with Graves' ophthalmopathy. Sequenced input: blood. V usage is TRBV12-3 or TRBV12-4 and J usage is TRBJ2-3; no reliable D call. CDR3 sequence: CASSFLGDTQYF. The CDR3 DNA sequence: TGTGCCAGCAGTTTTCTAGGAGATACGCAGTATTTT.